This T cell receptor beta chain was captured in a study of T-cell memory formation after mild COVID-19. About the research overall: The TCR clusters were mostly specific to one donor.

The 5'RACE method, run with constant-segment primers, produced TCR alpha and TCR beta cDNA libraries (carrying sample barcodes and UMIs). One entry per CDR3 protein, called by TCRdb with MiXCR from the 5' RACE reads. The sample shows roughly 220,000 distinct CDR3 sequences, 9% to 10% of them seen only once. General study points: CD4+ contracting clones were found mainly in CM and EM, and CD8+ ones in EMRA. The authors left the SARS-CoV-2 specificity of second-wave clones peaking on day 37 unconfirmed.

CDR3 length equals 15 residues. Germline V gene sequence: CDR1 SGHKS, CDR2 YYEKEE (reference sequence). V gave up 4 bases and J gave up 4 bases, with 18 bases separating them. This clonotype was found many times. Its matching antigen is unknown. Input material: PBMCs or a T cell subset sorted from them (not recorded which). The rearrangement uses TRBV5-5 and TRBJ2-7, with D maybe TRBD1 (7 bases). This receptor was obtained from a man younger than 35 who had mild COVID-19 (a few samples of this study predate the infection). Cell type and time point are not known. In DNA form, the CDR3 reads TGTGCCAGCAGCCGCGGGACAGTTAAGTCGTACGAGCAGTACTTC. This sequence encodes CASSRGTVKSYEQYF. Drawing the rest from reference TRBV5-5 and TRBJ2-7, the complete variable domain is DAGVTQSPTHLIKTRGQQVTLRCSPISGHKSVSWYQQVLGQGPQFIFQYYEKEERGRGNFPDRFSARQFPNYSSELNVNALLLGDSALYLCASSRGTVKSYEQYFGPGTRLTVT.